Below are 17 T cell receptor beta chains sequenced from a single sample in a study of CD8 T cells in Susac syndrome. RNA in amounts of roughly 0.5 to 1 ug was reverse transcribed with random hexamers. TCRdb redid the calling of the immunoSEQ multiplex PCR reads with MiXCR, one entry per CDR3 protein. The sample holds some 52,000 distinct CDR3 sequences, roughly 93% seen once. What was sequenced was CD8+ T cells from PBMCs. All receptors come from a human donor with multiple sclerosis.

The CDR3 nucleotides are TGTGCCAGCAGTTACTCGATCTTGGGCCGTGGCTACACCTTC. The encoded protein is CASSYSILGRGYTF. The chain recombines TRBV6-5 with TRBJ1-2; no clear D. The germline V gene encodes CDR1 MNHEY and CDR2 SVGAGI. Trimming removed 0 bases from V and 7 bases from J, with 12 bases in between. The CDR3 totals 14 residues.

The rearrangement uses TRBV25-1 and TRBJ2-1; the D gene is possibly TRBD1 (6 bases). Trimming cost V 5 bases and J 3 bases, with 11 bases left between them. The CDR3 contains 14 residues. Germline CDR1 reads MGHDK; CDR2 reads SYGVNS. The CDR3 DNA follows: TGTGCCAGCAGTTCTCCGGACAGCTACAATGAGCAGTTCTTC. It encodes CASSSPDSYNEQFF.

This clonotype was found once. This rearrangement joins TRBV27 to TRBJ2-2; perhaps TRBD1 as D (5 bases). Trimming pared 3 bases from V and 1 base from J, leaving 15 bases between. Germline CDR1 MNHEY, CDR2 SMNVEV (reference sequence). The CDR3 has 17 residues. The CDR3 DNA sequence: TGTGCCAGCAGTTTCTTTGACGGTAGGGGGAACACCGGGGAGCTGTTTTTT. Amino acid sequence: CASSFFDGRGNTGELFF.

The V and J genes are TRBV15 and TRBJ2-7; D is unresolved. V was trimmed by 1 base and J by 1 base, leaving 8 bases between them. Germline lookup yields CDR1 LNHNV and CDR2 YYDKDF (reference sequence). The CDR3 has 14 amino acids. The CDR3 protein is CATSRVGSSYEQYF. The CDR3 DNA sequence: TGTGCCACCAGCAGAGTGGGCAGTTCCTACGAGCAGTACTTC.

This clonotype occurred a few times. The chain uses TRBV10-3 and TRBJ2-7; D gene ambiguous. The CDR3 consists of 15 residues. V shed 3 bases and J shed 1 base, with 13 bases lying between them. From germline, CDR1 is ENHRY and CDR2 SYGVKD. The CDR3 DNA reads TGTGCCATCAGTGAACCCGGGTACGGGTCCTACGAGCAGTACTTC. This codes for CAISEPGYGSYEQYF.

The chain joins TRBV4-1 to TRBJ1-2; no clear D. The germline V gene has CDR1 MGHRA and CDR2 YSYEKL. This CDR3 has 14 amino acids. The ends were cut back, 1 base at V and 2 bases at J, with 8 bases in the middle. The CDR3 loop reads CASSQVSRNYGYTF. DNA for the CDR3: TGCGCCAGCAGCCAAGTTTCACGGAACTATGGCTACACCTTC.

The chain recombines TRBV4-3 with TRBJ1-1, with D perhaps TRBD1 (6 bases). This CDR3 is 13 amino acids long. V lost 1 base and J lost 4, with 7 bases in between. Germline V gene sequence: CDR1 LGHNA, CDR2 YSLEER. The CDR3 reads CASSQGGATEAFF. CDR3 in DNA: TGCGCCAGCAGCCAAGGGGGGGCCACTGAAGCTTTCTTT.

The genes are TRBV10-3 and TRBJ2-7; D is uncertain. V lost 0 bases and J lost 1, with 13 bases in between. In germline, CDR1 is ENHRY, CDR2 SYGVKD. This CDR3 has 16 amino acids. CDR3 sequence (DNA): TGTGCCATCAGTGAGTCGACGGAAGGTGATTCCTACGAGCAGTACTTC. Its protein is CAISESTEGDSYEQYF.

Here the CDR3 DNA reads TGTGCCAGCAGCTTAGCGATAGACGGGGGGCCATCCTACGAGCAGTACTTC. It yields the protein CASSLAIDGGPSYEQYF. This chain joins TRBV7-6 and TRBJ2-7; D is possibly TRBD2 (7 bases). The CDR3 runs to 17 residues. Trimming pared 0 bases from V and 1 base from J, leaving 16 bases between. CDR1 is SGHVS, CDR2 FNYEAQ, per germline.

The V and J genes are TRBV29-1 and TRBJ1-1, with D possibly being TRBD1 (5 bases). This CDR3 has 14 amino acids. Germline V gene lookup returns CDR1 SQVTM and CDR2 ANQGSEA. The V gene lost 8 bases and the J gene lost 0 bases, with 16 bases spanning the gap. The CDR3 DNA reads TGCAGCTTCCTAGGGGATTCGGTGAACACTGAAGCTTTCTTT. Its translation is CSFLGDSVNTEAFF.

The CDR3 DNA reads TGTGCCAGCAGCTTCCAGTTGGAGACGACTGAAGCTTTCTTT. It yields the protein CASSFQLETTEAFF. This chain joins TRBV7-9 and TRBJ1-1; D is uncertain. With 3 bases removed from V and 5 bases from J, the gap between germline ends came to 13 bases. This CDR3 spans 14 amino acids. Germline CDR1 and CDR2: SEHNR and FQNEAQ (reference sequence). Supplemented by reference TRBV7-9 and TRBJ1-1, the full variable domain reads DTGVSQNPRHKITKRGQNVTFRCDPISEHNRLYWYRQTLGQGPEFLTYFQNEAQLEKSRLLSDRFSAERPKGSFSTLEIQRTEQGDSAMYLCASSFQLETTEAFFGQGTRLTVV.

The V gene is TRBV27, the J gene TRBJ2-1; 10 bases map to TRBD2. Looked up from germline, CDR1 is MNHEY and CDR2 is SMNVEV (reference sequence). V was pared by 7 bases and J by 2 bases, with 8 bases of the junction left unmatched. The CDR3 length is 16 residues. CDR3 sequence reads: CASTPYSGGTYNEQFF. As DNA, the CDR3 is TGTGCCAGCACCCCCTATAGCGGGGGGACCTACAATGAGCAGTTCTTC.

V and J are TRBV12-3 or TRBV12-4 and TRBJ1-2; D gene ambiguous. This CDR3 has 15 residues. V dropped 4 bases and J dropped 3 bases, with 15 bases sitting between them. DNA for the CDR3: TGTGCCAGCAGTTCCTGGATCCAGAGGGACTATGGCTACACCTTC. Amino acids: CASSSWIQRDYGYTF.

The chain combines TRBV28 with TRBJ1-1; D possibly corresponds to TRBD1 (5 bases). V was cut by 6 bases and J by 2 bases, with 19 bases left in between. CDR3 length equals 16 residues. The V gene's germline CDR1 is MDHEN and CDR2 SYDVKM. The CDR3 sequence: CASSHNRLDSNTEAFF. The CDR3 nucleotides are TGTGCCAGCAGCCATAATCGGTTAGACAGTAACACTGAAGCTTTCTTT.

The V gene is TRBV20-1, the J gene TRBJ2-7, with D perhaps TRBD1 (6 bases). This CDR3 contains 14 residues. V was trimmed by 5 bases and J by 2 bases, leaving 16 bases between them. Germline V gene lookup returns CDR1 DFQATT and CDR2 SNEGSKA (reference sequence). CDR3 sequence: CSAYKDRSAYEQYF. CDR3 bases: TGCAGTGCTTATAAGGACAGATCAGCCTACGAGCAGTACTTC.

The gene calls are TRBV7-2 and TRBJ1-2, with 8 nucleotides matching TRBD1. V lost 1 base and J lost 7; bases outside the gene matches: 5. The germline gives CDR1 SGHTA, CDR2 FQGNSA. The CDR3 is 14 residues long. Here the CDR3 reads CASSLGTGISGYTF. CDR3 DNA: TGTGCCAGCAGCTTAGGGACAGGGATTAGTGGCTACACCTTC.

The CDR3: CASSSGVRADTQYF. The CDR3 DNA sequence: TGTGCCAGCAGTTCAGGGGTTAGGGCAGATACGCAGTATTTT. The V and J genes are TRBV6-5 and TRBJ2-3; TRBD1 is a possible D gene (6 bases). V shed 4 bases and J shed 4 bases, with 12 bases lying between them. From germline, CDR1 is MNHEY and CDR2 SVGAGI. This CDR3 has 14 residues.